These 22 T cell receptor beta chains were all obtained from the same sample, sequenced in a study of glioma-infiltrating T cells after dendritic cell vaccination. Sequenced by immunoSEQ multiplex PCR; TCRdb stores in-frame clones only, minus some. This sample yields some 58,000 clones, of which under 90% are seen a single time; roughly 9% belongs to the top ten. Documented time point: after dendritic cell vaccination, including at tumor progression/relapse. The source material was blood, sampled after dendritic cell vaccination. The receptor set was obtained from a human donor with glioblastoma.

The J gene is TRBJ1-5, the V gene TRBV9, with 7 bases fitting TRBD1. Germline V lookup: CDR1 SGDLS, CDR2 YYNGEE. V was clipped by 2 bases and J by 0 bases; unmatched bases: 2. The CDR3 is 15 residues long. CDR3 bases: TGTGCCAGCAGCGTGGCAGGGGGTAGCAATCAGCCCCAGCATTTT. Translation: CASSVAGGSNQPQHF.

The rearrangement links TRBV13 to TRBJ2-7; weak D call: TRBD1 (5 bases). The CDR3 spans 12 residues. CDR1 is PRHDT and CDR2 is FYEKMQ in the germline V gene (reference sequence). V lost 1 base, J lost 6 bases, and 7 bases lay in between. The CDR3 nucleotides are TGTGCCAGCAGCTTAGCTAGGGGCGAGCAGTACTTC. It specifies CASSLARGEQYF.

The sample holds one count of this clone. The rearrangement links TRBV6-5 to TRBJ2-2, with D hard to call. Germline V lookup: CDR1 MNHEY, CDR2 SVGAGI. CDR3 length equals 12 residues. V lost 3 bases and J 6 bases, leaving 5 bases between the germline ends. The CDR3 here is CASSYPSGELFF. The CDR3 coding sequence is TGTGCCAGCAGTTATCCTTCCGGGGAGCTGTTTTTT.

V is TRBV13 and J is TRBJ2-5; TRBD2 might be the D (5 bases). The germline gives CDR1 PRHDT, CDR2 FYEKMQ (reference sequence). The CDR3 sequence is 12 residues long. V was cut by 6 bases and J by 3 bases, with 8 bases left in between. The CDR3 nucleotides read TGTGCCAGCAGGTCCGGGAAAGAGACCCAGTACTTC. This gives the protein CASRSGKETQYF. Complete variable domain (other parts from reference TRBV13 and TRBJ2-5): AAGVIQSPRHLIKEKRETATLKCYPIPRHDTVYWYQQGPGQDPQFLISFYEKMQSDKGSIPDRFSAQQFSDYHSELNMSSLELGDSALYFCASRSGKETQYFGPGTRLLVL.

The chain couples TRBV9 to TRBJ2-3; weak D call: TRBD1 (6 bases). Germline lookup yields CDR1 SGDLS and CDR2 YYNGEE. Trimming pared 4 bases from V and 1 base from J, leaving 13 bases between. This CDR3 has 15 amino acids. CDR3 loop: CASSTSGVGTDTQYF. Written as DNA, the CDR3 is TGTGCCAGCAGCACCTCAGGGGTAGGCACAGATACGCAGTATTTT.

This clone was found once. J is TRBJ1-5 and V is TRBV19; 7 nucleotides match TRBD1. With 9 bases clipped from V and 3 bases from J, the junction kept 11 bases outside the gene matches. The germline V gene encodes CDR1 LNHDA and CDR2 SQIVND (reference sequence). This CDR3 has 15 residues. In DNA form, the CDR3 reads TGTGCCAGCGAGCTGGGGGGACAGTCCAATCAGCCCCAGCATTTT. Amino acid sequence: CASELGGQSNQPQHF.

The V and J genes are TRBV5-6 and TRBJ1-2; D not certain. This CDR3 is 18 amino acids long. Trimming left V 8 bases short and J 3 bases short, with 29 bases between. Germline V gene sequence: CDR1 SGHDT, CDR2 YYEEEE. The CDR3 spells CASLYSSRWSLLYYGYTF. CDR3 coding DNA: TGTGCCAGTTTATACTCTAGTCGTTGGAGTCTGCTGTACTATGGCTACACCTTC. The whole variable domain, remainder taken from reference TRBV5-6 and TRBJ1-2, is DAGVTQSPTHLIKTRGQQVTLRCSPKSGHDTVSWYQQALGQGPQFIFQYYEEEERQRGNFPDRFSGHQFPNYSSELNVNALLLGDSALYLCASLYSSRWSLLYYGYTFGSGTRLTVV.

The chain uses TRBV28 and TRBJ1-5; 8 bases agree with TRBD1. CDR3 length equals 17 residues. V lost 1 base to trimming and J lost 6 bases; unmatched junction nucleotides: 11. CDR1 and CDR2 from the germline V gene are MDHEN and SYDVKM. CDR3 region: CASSLYRGFTSGQPQHF. CDR3 nucleotide sequence: TGTGCCAGCAGTTTATACAGGGGGTTCACTTCAGGTCAGCCCCAGCATTTT. Drawing the rest from reference TRBV28 and TRBJ1-5, the complete variable domain is DVKVTQSSRYLVKRTGEKVFLECVQDMDHENMFWYRQDPGLGLRLIYFSYDVKMKEKGDIPEGYSVSREKKERFSLILESASTNQTSMYLCASSLYRGFTSGQPQHFGDGTRLSIL.

The chain has TRBV29-1 and TRBJ2-3; no definite D call. CDR1 SQVTM and CDR2 ANQGSEA come from the germline V gene. The CDR3 length is 14 residues. The V and J ends lost 0 bases and 1 base respectively, with 8 bases between them. CDR3 region: CSVEEVGGTDTQYF. The CDR3 nucleotides are TGCAGCGTTGAAGAGGTAGGAGGCACAGATACGCAGTATTTT.

The chain is built from TRBV2 and TRBJ2-5, with D tentatively TRBD2 (5 bases). V lost 4 bases to trimming and J lost 10 bases, with 19 bases between them. The germline V gene has CDR1 SNHLY and CDR2 FYNNEI. The CDR3 is made up of 14 amino acids. The CDR3 nucleotides read TGTGCCAGCAGTGTGGGTTTTCTAGCCGAGGACCAGTACTTC. Translating gives CASSVGFLAEDQYF.

In its sample, this clone was seen once. The chain uses TRBV4-2 and TRBJ2-1; 8 bases line up with TRBD2. V dropped 2 bases and J dropped 0; count of bases not matched to a gene: 3. The CDR3 consists of 16 residues. The germline CDR1 and CDR2 sequences are LGHNA and YNFKEQ. The DNA of the CDR3 is TGTGCCAGCAGCCAATACGGGGGGGCCTCCTACAATGAGCAGTTCTTC. This codes for CASSQYGGASYNEQFF.

This clone came up a few times. The gene calls are TRBV4-3 and TRBJ2-1; D ambiguous. Trimming left V 1 base short and J 0 bases short, with 7 bases between. Germline CDR1 LGHNA, CDR2 YSLEER. CDR3 size: 15 residues. CDR3 DNA sequence: TGCGCCAGCAGCCAAGTTCTAAGCTCCTACAATGAGCAGTTCTTC. This gives the protein CASSQVLSSYNEQFF.

This chain connects TRBV11-2 to TRBJ2-5; tentatively, D is TRBD2 (7 bases). The germline V gene encodes CDR1 SGHAT and CDR2 FQNNGV. Trimming removed 10 bases at V and 5 bases at J, with 20 bases between. CDR3 length: 14 residues. The CDR3 reads CATTTYREGETQYF. The CDR3 region has the DNA TGTGCCACCACAACCTACAGGGAGGGGGAGACCCAGTACTTC.

This sequence joins TRBV6-5 and TRBJ2-1; 8 nucleotides agree with TRBD1. V shed 8 bases and J 7 bases; nucleotides not matched to a gene: 10. The germline V gene has CDR1 MNHEY and CDR2 SVGAGI. The CDR3 covers 14 residues. The CDR3 DNA sequence: TGTGCCAGCGGTACAGGGGGTTTAACTAATGAGCAGTTCTTC. Amino acid sequence: CASGTGGLTNEQFF.

The chain uses TRBV28 and TRBJ1-2, with TRBD1 matching over 12 bases. J was trimmed by 4 bases and V by 4 bases; bases with no gene match: 16. The CDR3 runs to 19 residues. CDR1 is MDHEN, CDR2 SYDVKM, per germline. Here the CDR3 reads CASSSIGETGTGGGYGYTF. The DNA for the CDR3 is TGTGCCAGCAGTTCTATTGGGGAAACCGGGACAGGGGGCGGCTATGGCTACACCTTC.

The chain couples TRBV10-3 to TRBJ1-5, with TRBD1 matching over 8 bases. The junction had 4 bases not matched to a gene; V was cut back by 2 bases and J by 7 bases. This CDR3 comprises 14 residues. The V gene's germline CDR1 is ENHRY and CDR2 SYGVKD. CDR3 residues: CAISEGDRRQPQHF. In nucleotides, the CDR3 is TGTGCCATCAGTGAGGGGGACAGGAGGCAGCCCCAGCATTTT.

J is TRBJ2-5 and V is TRBV18, with a weak D call TRBD1 (7 bases). V shed 3 bases and J shed 4 bases, with 9 bases lying between them. The CDR3 runs to 13 residues. Per the germline V gene, CDR1 is KGHSH and CDR2 is LQKENI. This CDR3 reads CASSPRGAETQYF. The CDR3 DNA reads TGTGCCAGCTCACCCAGGGGGGCAGAGACCCAGTACTTC.

This clone appeared once. V gene TRBV9 combines with J gene TRBJ2-7; no clear D. Per germline, CDR1 SGDLS and CDR2 YYNGEE. V was pared by 4 bases and J by 0 bases, with 11 bases between. This CDR3 has 14 residues. This CDR3 reads CASSYDGGSYEQYF. DNA for the CDR3: TGTGCCAGCAGCTACGATGGCGGCTCCTACGAGCAGTACTTC. Complete variable domain (other parts from reference TRBV9 and TRBJ2-7): DSGVTQTPKHLITATGQRVTLRCSPRSGDLSVYWYQQSLDQGLQFLIQYYNGEERAKGNILERFSAQQFPDLHSELNLSSLELGDSALYFCASSYDGGSYEQYFGPGTRLTVT.

This rearrangement joins TRBV30 to TRBJ1-5; perhaps TRBD1 as D (5 bases). Between the trimmed V and J ends, which lost 0 bases and 2 bases, there was a span of 14 bases. Germline V gene lookup returns CDR1 GTSNPN and CDR2 SVGIG (reference sequence). The CDR3 consists of 16 residues. This chain's CDR3 is CAWSVRAGRGNQPQHF. Written as DNA, the CDR3 is TGTGCCTGGAGTGTACGGGCAGGGCGAGGCAATCAGCCCCAGCATTTT.

The V gene is TRBV19, the J gene TRBJ1-2; D unresolved. V lost 4 bases and J 5 bases, leaving 11 bases between the germline ends. The CDR3 covers 13 residues. Germline values: CDR1 LNHDA, CDR2 SQIVND (reference sequence). Written as DNA, the CDR3 is TGTGCCAGTAGTAGGCGGGCAGAGTATGGCTACACCTTC. Protein: CASSRRAEYGYTF.

V is TRBV10-3 and J is TRBJ2-5; no reliable D call. The CDR3 runs 12 residues. Germline loops: CDR1 ENHRY, CDR2 SYGVKD. V was pared by 5 bases and J by 4 bases, with 8 bases between. CDR3 region: CAISSSGETQYF. The CDR3 DNA reads as TGTGCCATCAGTAGTAGTGGAGAGACCCAGTACTTC.

The chain is built from TRBV5-1 and TRBJ1-1; D is uncertain. The CDR3 covers 13 residues. Germline V lookup: CDR1 SGHRS, CDR2 YFSETQ. V was shortened by 4 bases and J by 2 bases, with 9 bases between the two germline ends. The CDR3 DNA reads as TGCGCCAGCAGCCAAACAGATAACACTGAAGCTTTCTTT. Its protein is CASSQTDNTEAFF.